This T cell receptor beta chain emerged from a study of identical twins. Each donor (without exception) was a healthy Caucasian. Between the trimmed V and J ends, which lost 1 base and 1 base, there was a span of 20 bases. From germline, CDR1 is DFQATT and CDR2 SNEGSKA (reference sequence). This CDR3 has 17 amino acids. Study results and limitations: With beta out-of-frame sequences, excess sharing by twins was weaker.

Regarding this clonotype: What it recognizes is unknown.

TCRdb ran MiXCR on the 5' RACE reads and lists one entry per CDR3 protein. The profile shows 350,000 to 450,000 distinct CDR3 sequences, 18% of them singletons. The sequence came from a man over 45 in good health. The J gene is TRBJ2-7, the V gene TRBV20-1, with D tentatively TRBD1 (6 bases). Sequencing input: naive T cells sorted from blood. The CDR3 region has the DNA TGCAGTGCTAGAGGGAGAGGATCCAGGGGTTTGTCCTACGAGCAGTACTTC. It encodes CSARGRGSRGLSYEQYF.